Listed below are T cell receptor beta chains from one sample, sequenced in a study of T cell repertoires in cytomegalovirus infection. TCRdb re-analysed the reads in MiXCR, keeping a single row per CDR3 protein. The sample lists about 140,000 distinct CDR3 sequences, roughly 6% seen once, with 18% in the top ten. Material for sequencing was PBMCs. These receptors came from a human donor in good health (CMV status not recorded). Some clones in this sample may be carry-over from other donors' samples. The CDR3 runs from the conserved cysteine through the conserved F or W. D genes are given only for firm matches. Not every row has a clone size; where given, it reads once, few, many or a size class.

>TRBD2|few|TRBJ2-1|TRBV7-6
CASSFSTSGGGREEQFF
TGTGCCAGCAGCTTTTCGACTAGCGGGGGTGGTAGGGAGGAGCAGTTCTTC
>NA|many|TRBJ2-3|TRBV28
CASVGSGGADTQYF
TGTGCCAGCGTCGGGTCAGGGGGGGCAGATACGCAGTATTTT
>TRBD1|many|TRBJ1-5|TRBV23-1
CASITDTGGNQPQHF
TGCGCCAGCATCACAGATACAGGGGGCAATCAGCCCCAGCATTTT
>NA|many|TRBJ1-3|TRBV7-2
CASSLAQAGVGNTIYF
TGTGCCAGCAGCTTAGCGCAGGCAGGGGTTGGAAACACCATATATTTT
>NA|many|TRBJ2-5|TRBV7-2
CASSLAIGTQYF
TGTGCCAGCAGCTTAGCGATCGGGACCCAGTACTTC
>TRBD1|many|TRBJ1-2|TRBV11-2
CASSLYTGGYGYTF
TGTGCCAGCAGCTTATATACAGGGGGGTATGGCTACACCTTC
>NA|few|TRBJ1-2|TRBV19
CASSSRDVNYGYTF
TGTGCCAGTAGTTCCCGGGACGTAAACTATGGCTACACCTTC
>NA|NA|TRBJ1-2|TRBV2
CASSVDSQYGYTF
TGTGCCAGCAGTGTCGACAGCCAATATGGCTACACCTTC
>NA|many|TRBJ1-4|TRBV7-2
CASSFTSSTNEKLFF
TGTGCCAGCAGCTTCACATCATCGACTAATGAAAAACTGTTTTTT
>NA|many|TRBJ1-5|TRBV27
CASSLNRGGQPQHF
TGTGCCAGCAGTTTGAATAGGGGTGGTCAGCCCCAGCATTTT
>TRBD1|many|TRBJ1-1|TRBV7-2
CASSADRGTEAFF
TGTGCCAGCAGCGCGGACAGGGGCACTGAAGCTTTCTTT
>NA|many|TRBJ1-5|TRBV7-8
CASSLGTVDQPQHF
TGTGCCAGCAGCTTAGGGACAGTTGATCAGCCCCAGCATTTT
>NA|many|TRBJ2-3|TRBV7-3
CASSLAQGGTDTQYF
TGTGCCAGCAGCTTAGCCCAAGGGGGCACAGATACGCAGTATTTT
>NA|many|TRBJ1-1|TRBV6-6
CASSYGIMSGTNTEAFF
TGTGCCAGCAGTTACGGAATCATGTCGGGGACAAACACTGAAGCTTTCTTT
>NA|NA|TRBJ2-5|TRBV29-1
CSVEPREAWKETQYF
TGCAGCGTTGAACCTAGGGAAGCTTGGAAAGAGACCCAGTACTTC
>TRBD1|NA|TRBJ2-1|TRBV6-8
CASSYSGTALRNEQFF
TGTGCCAGCAGTTACTCAGGGACAGCCCTTCGGAATGAGCAGTTCTTC
>NA|many|TRBJ1-2|TRBV7-2
CASSLTDGYTF
TGTGCCAGCAGCTTGACAGATGGCTACACCTTC
>NA|many|TRBJ1-1|TRBV28
CASRPGRITEAFF
TGTGCCAGCAGACCCGGACGGATCACTGAAGCTTTCTTT
>TRBD2|many|TRBJ2-6|TRBV11-2
CASSLGWGTNGANVLTF
TGTGCCAGCAGCTTAGGGTGGGGGACTAACGGGGCCAACGTCCTGACTTTC
>NA|many|TRBJ1-1|TRBV3-1
CASSQAGMNTEAFF
TGTGCCAGCAGCCAAGCAGGGATGAACACTGAAGCTTTCTTT
>NA|many|TRBJ2-5|TRBV7-2
CASSTEGAQYF
TGTGCCAGCAGCACCGAGGGGGCCCAGTACTTC
>TRBD1|many|TRBJ2-7|TRBV10-3
CAISESRQGDEQYF
TGTGCCATCAGTGAGTCTCGACAGGGCGACGAGCAGTACTTC
>NA|few|TRBJ2-7|TRBV19
CASSTNAGSYEQYF
TGTGCCAGTAGTACCAACGCGGGGTCCTACGAGCAGTACTTC
>NA|NA|TRBJ1-2|TRBV11-2
CASSFQTTGGYTF
TGTGCCAGCAGCTTTCAGACGACGGGAGGCTACACCTTC
>TRBD2|many|TRBJ2-1|TRBV7-6
CASSQAGGTYNEQFF
TGTGCCAGCAGCCAGGCCGGGGGGACCTACAATGAGCAGTTCTTC
>NA|many|TRBJ2-7|TRBV11-2
CASSVGHPRDEQYF
TGTGCCAGCAGCGTGGGACACCCAAGGGACGAGCAGTACTTC
>NA|once|TRBJ2-7|TRBV14
CASSPGLRFGGEQYF
TGTGCCAGCAGCCCGGGACTGAGATTTGGTGGCGAGCAGTACTTC
>NA|NA|TRBJ2-7|TRBV5-5
CASNQDTSYEQYF
TGTGCCAGCAACCAGGACACCTCCTACGAGCAGTACTTC
>NA|many|TRBJ2-5|TRBV7-3
CASSLTRQETQYF
TGTGCCAGCAGCTTAACCCGGCAAGAGACCCAGTACTTC
>NA|NA|TRBJ1-2|TRBV19
CASSRGPLPGGYTF
TGTGCCAGTAGTCGCGGCCCTCTCCCCGGTGGCTACACCTTC
>NA|many|TRBJ1-6|TRBV7-2
CASNYLQDYSPLHF
TGTGCCAGCAACTACTTACAGGATTATTCACCCCTCCACTTT
>TRBD1|many|TRBJ1-2|TRBV2
CASSAPGQKIGYTF
TGTGCCAGCAGTGCACCGGGACAGAAGATTGGCTACACCTTC